The clone carrying this T cell receptor beta chain was counted at least ten times. Its antigen remains unidentified. This specimen comes from a study of neurological immune-mediated disorders. Study observations and caveats: The highest TCR clonal expansion occurred in HTLV-1-associated myelopathy; multiple sclerosis fell below healthy controls.

Described time point: longitudinal time-point 3. 5'RACE employing 10-nucleotide random UMIs yielded the cDNA. Every sequencing run generated over 170 million TCR-beta sequences from 15-18 subjects. TCRdb passed the 5' RACE reads through MiXCR, listing each CDR3 protein once. The data contain more than 95,000 distinct CDR3 sequences, 10% to 11% of them seen just once; the ten biggest clones take up about 3%. Sequencing was performed on PBMCs. The clonotype originates from a female donor with HTLV-1-associated myelopathy (HAM/TSP).

This chain's CDR3 is CASSATARDNTGELFF. CDR3 bases: TGTGCCAGCAGCGCTACTGCACGGGACAACACCGGGGAGCTGTTTTTT. The chain links TRBV5-4 to TRBJ2-2; D possibly matches TRBD1 or TRBD2 (5 bases each). Germline V CDR1 and CDR2: SGHNT, YYREEE (reference sequence). The V gene lost 4 bases and the J gene lost 2 bases, with 15 bases spanning the gap. The CDR3 covers 16 residues.